This T cell receptor (beta chain) came from a study of radiotherapy plus CTLA-4 blockade in lung cancer. Sequencing used immunoSEQ multiplex PCR; TCRdb keeps in-frame clones, though not all of them. The table shows about 90,000 clones, with more than 70% occurring only once. CDR3 length: 15 residues. Germline V gene data show CDR1 as LGHNA and CDR2 as YNFKEQ. V lost 1 base and J lost 5, with 13 bases in between. The material was peripheral blood, obtained from a patient treated with radiotherapy plus ipilimumab. This clonotype was obtained from a human donor with non-small cell lung cancer that progressed on radiotherapy plus ipilimumab. The chain is built from TRBV4-2 and TRBJ2-3; no firm D call. The CDR3 region has the DNA TGTGCCAGCAGCCAAGGAGGCTTGACGGGAGATACGCAGTATTTT. Protein sequence: CASSQGGLTGDTQYF.